A single sample is the source of the 8 T cell receptor beta chains below, sequenced in a study of monozygotic twins with inflammatory bowel disease. TCRdb re-analyzed the 5' RACE reads; it lists each CDR3 protein once, without DNA. This sample's table has some 200,000 distinct CDR3 sequences. Material for sequencing was blood. Source of these receptors: a human donor with ulcerative colitis or Crohn's disease, or a healthy co-twin of an affected twin (not recorded which).

The chain combines TRBV29-1 with TRBJ2-3; TCRdb picks TRBD1, but there is no DNA to check that call. From germline, CDR1 is SQVTM and CDR2 ANQGSEA. The CDR3 sequence is 13 residues long. The chain's CDR3 is CSARTGGTDTQYF.

The chain employs TRBV7-3 and TRBJ1-5. The CDR3 totals 13 residues. The germline gives CDR1 SGHTA, CDR2 FQGTGA. The CDR3 sequence is CASSLQTSQPQHF. The full variable domain, with the rest looked up from reference TRBV7-3 and TRBJ1-5, is GAGVSQTPSNKVTEKGKYVELRCDPISGHTALYWYRQSLGQGPEFLIYFQGTGAADDSGLPNDRFFAVRPEGSVSTLKIQRTERGDSAVYLCASSLQTSQPQHFGDGTRLSIL.

The rearrangement links TRBV12-3 or TRBV12-4 to TRBJ2-1; TCRdb's D call of TRBD1 is untestable without DNA. This CDR3 region has 13 residues. CDR3 residues: CASSFPPGQKQFF.

The chain recombines TRBV12-3 or TRBV12-4 with TRBJ1-4; with no DNA, the TCRdb D assignment of TRBD1 cannot be verified. The CDR3 runs to 12 residues. CDR3 residues: CASSPRPGQPFF.

This chain uses TRBV24-1 with TRBJ1-2; checking the TCRdb D call of TRBD1 is not possible without DNA. The CDR3 is made up of 14 amino acids. Germline values: CDR1 KGHDR, CDR2 SFDVKD. The CDR3 loop reads CATSNTGQFYGYTF.

This chain uses TRBV10-3 with TRBJ2-5; TCRdb's D gene call, TRBD1, goes unchecked for lack of DNA. This CDR3 comprises 14 residues. CDR1 ENHRY and CDR2 SYGVKD come from the germline V gene. The CDR3 spells CAISPGQGKETQYF.

CDR3 protein: CASSPEVGANVLTF. The gene calls are TRBV7-9 and TRBJ2-6. The CDR3 extends over 14 amino acids. The germline CDR1 and CDR2 sequences are SEHNR and FQNEAQ (reference sequence). The full variable domain, its missing parts supplied by reference TRBV7-9 and TRBJ2-6, is DTGVSQNPRHKITKRGQNVTFRCDPISEHNRLYWYRQTLGQGPEFLTYFQNEAQLEKSRLLSDRFSAERPKGSFSTLEIQRTEQGDSAMYLCASSPEVGANVLTFGAGSRLTVL.

The rearrangement links TRBV7-2 to TRBJ1-6. Looked up from germline, CDR1 is SGHTA and CDR2 is FQGNSA. CDR3 size: 17 residues. The CDR3 region is CASSAHSRGAYNSPLHF.